A single sample gave rise to the 6 T cell receptor beta chains below, sequenced in a study of control samples from healthy donors and cancer patients. Sequenced by immunoSEQ multiplex PCR; TCRdb stores in-frame clones only, minus some. In the table there are tens of thousands of clones, roughly 86% of which are singletons. Sequenced: blood. Receptor source: a man aged 45-65 years in good health.

The V call is TRBV3-1 (or the pseudogene TRBV3-2), the J call TRBJ2-7; D unresolved. The germline V gene has CDR1 LGHDT and CDR2 YNNKEL (reference sequence). V was shortened by 0 bases and J by 4 bases, with 7 bases between the two germline ends. CDR3 length: 13 residues. CDR3 sequence: CASSQDPWYEQYF. DNA of the CDR3: TGTGCCAGCAGCCAAGATCCGTGGTACGAGCAGTACTTC.

This clone has at least ten counts. The V gene is TRBV27, the J gene TRBJ2-7; D not resolved. This CDR3 contains 13 residues. V dropped 0 bases and J dropped 6 bases, with 9 bases sitting between them. From germline, CDR1 is MNHEY and CDR2 SMNVEV (reference sequence). CDR3 bases: TGTGCCAGCAGTTTATCGCGGTCTGCCGAGCAGTACTTC. This encodes CASSLSRSAEQYF.

The CDR3 reads CASSPLFSSYNEQFF. CDR3 DNA sequence: TGTGCCAGCAGCCCGCTCTTTAGCTCCTACAATGAGCAGTTCTTC. The chain uses TRBV7-9 and TRBJ2-1; D unclear. V was shortened by 5 bases and J by 0 bases, with 11 bases between the two germline ends. This CDR3 comprises 15 residues. Germline CDR1 SEHNR, CDR2 FQNEAQ (reference sequence).

This clone was counted a single time. J is TRBJ2-4 and V is TRBV29-1, with 7 bases fitting TRBD1. V shed 5 bases, J shed 3 bases, and the junction held 7 bases outside the gene matches. Germline assignment: CDR1 SQVTM and CDR2 ANQGSEA. The CDR3 is made up of 14 amino acids. The CDR3 region is CSVRDSTSKNIQYF. CDR3 nucleotide sequence: TGCAGCGTTCGGGACAGTACTAGCAAAAACATTCAGTACTTC.

The CDR3 nucleotides read TGCGCCAGCAGCATCGGGACAGGGGGCTTGGGTGAAAAACTGTTTTTT. This codes for CASSIGTGGLGEKLFF. The rearrangement uses TRBV5-1 and TRBJ1-4, with 12 bases lining up with TRBD1. The V segment lost 4 bases and the J segment 7 bases; nucleotides outside the gene matches: 8. Germline assignment: CDR1 SGHRS and CDR2 YFSETQ. The CDR3 sequence is 16 residues long.

V is TRBV11-2 and J is TRBJ2-3; 9 positions agree with TRBD2. The V gene's germline CDR1 is SGHAT and CDR2 FQNNGV. After removal of 1 base from V and 0 bases from J, the junction contained 8 bases not matched to a gene. The CDR3 totals 18 residues. CDR3 sequence (DNA): TGTGCCAGCAGCTTAGCCAGTCTAGCGGGGTCTAGCACAGATACGCAGTATTTT. This encodes CASSLASLAGSSTDTQYF.